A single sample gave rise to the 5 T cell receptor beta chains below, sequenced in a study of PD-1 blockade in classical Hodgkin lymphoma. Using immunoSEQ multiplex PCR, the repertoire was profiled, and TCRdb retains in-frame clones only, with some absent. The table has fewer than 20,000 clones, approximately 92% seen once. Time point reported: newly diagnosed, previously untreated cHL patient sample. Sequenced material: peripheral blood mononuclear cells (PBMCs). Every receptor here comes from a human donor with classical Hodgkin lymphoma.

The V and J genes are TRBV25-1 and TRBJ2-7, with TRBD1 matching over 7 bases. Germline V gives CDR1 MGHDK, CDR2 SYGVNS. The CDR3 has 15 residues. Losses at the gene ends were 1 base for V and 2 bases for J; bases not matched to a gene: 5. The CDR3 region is CASSESTGTAYEQYF. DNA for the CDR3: TGTGCCAGCAGTGAATCTACCGGGACAGCCTACGAGCAGTACTTC.

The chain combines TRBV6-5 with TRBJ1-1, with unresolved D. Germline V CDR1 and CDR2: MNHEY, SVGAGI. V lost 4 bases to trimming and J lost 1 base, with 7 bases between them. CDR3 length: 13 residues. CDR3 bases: TGTGCCAGCAGTTCTCTAGGGAACACTGAAGCTTTCTTT. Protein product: CASSSLGNTEAFF.

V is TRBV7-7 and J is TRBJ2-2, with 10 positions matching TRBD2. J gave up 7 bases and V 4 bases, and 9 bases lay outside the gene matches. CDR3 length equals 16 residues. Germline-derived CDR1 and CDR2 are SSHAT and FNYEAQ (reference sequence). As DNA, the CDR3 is TGTGCCAGCAGCTCCAGCGGGAGGGCCCTCGACGGGGAGCTGTTTTTT. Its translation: CASSSSGRALDGELFF.

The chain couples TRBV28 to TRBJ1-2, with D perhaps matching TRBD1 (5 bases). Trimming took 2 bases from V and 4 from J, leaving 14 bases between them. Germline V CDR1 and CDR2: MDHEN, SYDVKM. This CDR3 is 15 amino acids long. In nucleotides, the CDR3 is TGTGCCAGCAGTTTACGCAGCCAAACAGGCTATGGCTACACCTTC. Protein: CASSLRSQTGYGYTF.

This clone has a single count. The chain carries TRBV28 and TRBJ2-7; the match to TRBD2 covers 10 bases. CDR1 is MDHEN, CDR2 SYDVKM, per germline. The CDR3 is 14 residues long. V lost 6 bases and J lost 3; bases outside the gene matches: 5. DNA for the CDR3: TGTGCCAGCAGGGGACTAGCGCCTGACTACGAGCAGTACTTC. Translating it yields CASRGLAPDYEQYF.